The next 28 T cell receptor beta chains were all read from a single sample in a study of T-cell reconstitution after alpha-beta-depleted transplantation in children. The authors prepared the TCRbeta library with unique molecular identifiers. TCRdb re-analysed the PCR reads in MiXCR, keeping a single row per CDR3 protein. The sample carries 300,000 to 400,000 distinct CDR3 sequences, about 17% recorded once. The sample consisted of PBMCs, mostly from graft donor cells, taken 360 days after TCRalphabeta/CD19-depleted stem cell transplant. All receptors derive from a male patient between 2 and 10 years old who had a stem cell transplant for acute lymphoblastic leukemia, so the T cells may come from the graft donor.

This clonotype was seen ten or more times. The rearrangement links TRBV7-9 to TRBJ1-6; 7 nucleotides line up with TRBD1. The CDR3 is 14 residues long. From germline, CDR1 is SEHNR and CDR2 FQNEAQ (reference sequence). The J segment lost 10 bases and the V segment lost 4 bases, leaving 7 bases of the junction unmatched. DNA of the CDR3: TGTGCCAGCAGCTCGCAACAGGGGAGGTCACCCCTCCACTTT. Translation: CASSSQQGRSPLHF.

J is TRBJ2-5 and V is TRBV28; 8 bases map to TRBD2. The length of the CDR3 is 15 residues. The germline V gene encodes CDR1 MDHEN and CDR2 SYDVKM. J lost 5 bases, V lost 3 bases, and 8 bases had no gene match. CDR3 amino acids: CASSFASGSIETQYF. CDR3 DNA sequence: TGTGCCAGCAGTTTCGCCAGCGGGAGTATCGAGACCCAGTACTTC. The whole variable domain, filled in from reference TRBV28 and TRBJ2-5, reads DVKVTQSSRYLVKRTGEKVFLECVQDMDHENMFWYRQDPGLGLRLIYFSYDVKMKEKGDIPEGYSVSREKKERFSLILESASTNQTSMYLCASSFASGSIETQYFGPGTRLLVL.

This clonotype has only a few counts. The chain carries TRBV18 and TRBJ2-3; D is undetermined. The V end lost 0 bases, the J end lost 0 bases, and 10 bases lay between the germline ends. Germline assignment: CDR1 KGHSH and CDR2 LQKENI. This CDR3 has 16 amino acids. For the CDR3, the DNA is TGTGCCAGCTCACCACCGATGGGTACTAGCACAGATACGCAGTATTTT. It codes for CASSPPMGTSTDTQYF.

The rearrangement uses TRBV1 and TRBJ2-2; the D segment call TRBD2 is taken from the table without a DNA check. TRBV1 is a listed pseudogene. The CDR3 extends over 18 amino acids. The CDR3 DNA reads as TGCACCAGCAATTCCCGACTAGCGGCCAGGGGGGTCACCGGGGAGCTGTTTTTT. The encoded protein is CTSNSRLAARGVTGELFF.

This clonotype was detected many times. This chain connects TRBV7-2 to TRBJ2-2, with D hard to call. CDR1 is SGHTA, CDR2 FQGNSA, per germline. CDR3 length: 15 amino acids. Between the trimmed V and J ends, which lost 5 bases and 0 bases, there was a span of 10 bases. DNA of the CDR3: TGTGCCAGCAGCCTCTTGCGGACGAACACCGGGGAGCTGTTTTTT. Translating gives CASSLLRTNTGELFF.

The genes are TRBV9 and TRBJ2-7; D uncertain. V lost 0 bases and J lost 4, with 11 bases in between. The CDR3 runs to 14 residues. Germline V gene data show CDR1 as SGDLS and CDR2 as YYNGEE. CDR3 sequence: CASSVVDTGYEQYF. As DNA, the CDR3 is TGTGCCAGCAGCGTAGTAGATACCGGGTACGAGCAGTACTTC.

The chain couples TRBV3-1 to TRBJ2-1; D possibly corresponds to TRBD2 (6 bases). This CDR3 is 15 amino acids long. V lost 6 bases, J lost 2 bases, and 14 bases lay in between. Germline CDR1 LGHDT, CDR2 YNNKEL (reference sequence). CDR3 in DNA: TGTGCCAGCAGTTCCGGGACTCTCCCCTACAATGAGCAGTTCTTC. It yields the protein CASSSGTLPYNEQFF.

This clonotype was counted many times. CDR3 sequence reads: CSASPSTVGGYTQYF. The CDR3 DNA is TGCAGTGCTAGTCCATCTACCGTGGGGGGGTATACGCAGTATTTT. The chain is built from TRBV20-1 and TRBJ2-3; TRBD2 agrees at 7 bases. CDR3 length: 15 residues. V dropped 3 bases and J dropped 7; count of bases not matched to a gene: 13. Per germline, CDR1 DFQATT and CDR2 SNEGSKA (reference sequence).

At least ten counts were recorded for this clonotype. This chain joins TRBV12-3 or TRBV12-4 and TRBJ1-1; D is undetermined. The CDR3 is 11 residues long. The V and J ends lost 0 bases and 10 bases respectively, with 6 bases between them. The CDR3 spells CASSLAGGAFF. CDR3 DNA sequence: TGTGCCAGCAGTTTAGCGGGAGGAGCTTTCTTT.

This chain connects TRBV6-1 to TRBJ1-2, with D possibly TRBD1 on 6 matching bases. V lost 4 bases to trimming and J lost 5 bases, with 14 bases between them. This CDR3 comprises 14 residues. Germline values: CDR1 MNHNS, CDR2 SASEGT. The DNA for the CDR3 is TGTGCCAGCAGTGGTGACAGGAGGCTTTATGGCTACACCTTC. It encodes CASSGDRRLYGYTF.

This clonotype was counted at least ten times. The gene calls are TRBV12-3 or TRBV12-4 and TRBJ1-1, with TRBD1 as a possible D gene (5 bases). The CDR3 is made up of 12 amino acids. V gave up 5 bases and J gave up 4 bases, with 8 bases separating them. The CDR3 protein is CASSTGGTEAFF. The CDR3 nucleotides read TGTGCCAGCAGTACAGGCGGCACTGAAGCTTTCTTT.

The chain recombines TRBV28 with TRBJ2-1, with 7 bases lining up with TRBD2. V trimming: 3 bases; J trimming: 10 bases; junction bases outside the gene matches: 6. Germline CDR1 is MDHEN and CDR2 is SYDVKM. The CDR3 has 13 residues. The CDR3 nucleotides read TGTGCCAGCAGTTTCCCGGGAGGCCACGAGCAGTTCTTC. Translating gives CASSFPGGHEQFF.

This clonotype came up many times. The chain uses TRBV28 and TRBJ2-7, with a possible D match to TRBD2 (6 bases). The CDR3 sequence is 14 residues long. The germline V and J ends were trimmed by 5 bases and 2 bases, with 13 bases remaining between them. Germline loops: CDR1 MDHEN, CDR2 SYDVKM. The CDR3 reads CASSPGRPPYEQYF. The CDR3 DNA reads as TGTGCCAGCAGTCCCGGGAGACCCCCCTACGAGCAGTACTTC.

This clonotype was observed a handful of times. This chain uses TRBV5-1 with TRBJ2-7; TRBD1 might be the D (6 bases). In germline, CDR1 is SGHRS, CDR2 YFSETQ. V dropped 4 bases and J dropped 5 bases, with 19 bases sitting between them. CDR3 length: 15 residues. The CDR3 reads CASSPLDSLVNEQYF. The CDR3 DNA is TGCGCCAGCAGCCCCTTGGACAGTCTGGTGAACGAGCAGTACTTC.

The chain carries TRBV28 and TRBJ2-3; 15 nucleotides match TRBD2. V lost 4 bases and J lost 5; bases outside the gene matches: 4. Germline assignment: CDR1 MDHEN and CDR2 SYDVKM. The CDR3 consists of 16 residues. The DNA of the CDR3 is TGTGCCAGCAGTTCGGGACTAGCGGGGGGAATAGATACGCAGTATTTT. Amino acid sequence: CASSSGLAGGIDTQYF.

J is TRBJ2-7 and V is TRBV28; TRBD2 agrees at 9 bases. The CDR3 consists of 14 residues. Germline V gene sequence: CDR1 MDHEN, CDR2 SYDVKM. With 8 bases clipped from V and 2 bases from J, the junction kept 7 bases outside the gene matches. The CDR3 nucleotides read TGTGCCAGCCGTAGCGGGAGTCGGCCCTACGAGCAGTACTTC. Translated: CASRSGSRPYEQYF.

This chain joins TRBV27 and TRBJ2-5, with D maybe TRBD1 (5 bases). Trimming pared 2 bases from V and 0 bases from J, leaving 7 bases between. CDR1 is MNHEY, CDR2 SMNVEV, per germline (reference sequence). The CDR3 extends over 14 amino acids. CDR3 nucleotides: TGTGCCAGCAGTTTAAGGGGTTACCAAGAGACCCAGTACTTC. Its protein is CASSLRGYQETQYF.

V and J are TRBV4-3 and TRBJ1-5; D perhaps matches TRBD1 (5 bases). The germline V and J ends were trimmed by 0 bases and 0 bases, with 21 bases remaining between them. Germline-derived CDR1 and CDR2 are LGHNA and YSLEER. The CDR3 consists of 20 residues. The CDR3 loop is CASSQEVLRFGGYSNQPQHF. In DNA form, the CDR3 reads TGCGCCAGCAGCCAAGAAGTTCTGAGGTTCGGGGGATATAGCAATCAGCCCCAGCATTTT.

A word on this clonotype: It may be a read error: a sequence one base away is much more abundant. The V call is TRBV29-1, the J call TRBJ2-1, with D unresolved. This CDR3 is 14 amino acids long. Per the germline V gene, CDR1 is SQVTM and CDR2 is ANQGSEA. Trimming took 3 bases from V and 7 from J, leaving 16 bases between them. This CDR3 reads CSVDVGRSRNEQFF. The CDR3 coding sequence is TGCAGCGTTGACGTGGGCCGTTCTAGGAATGAGCAGTTCTTC.

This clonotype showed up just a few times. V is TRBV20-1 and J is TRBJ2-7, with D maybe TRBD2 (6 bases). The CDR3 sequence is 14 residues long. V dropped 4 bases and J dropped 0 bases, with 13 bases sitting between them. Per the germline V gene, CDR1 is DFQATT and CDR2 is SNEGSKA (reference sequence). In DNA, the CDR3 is TGCAGTGCTACTGTTGGAGGGAGCTCCTACGAGCAGTACTTC. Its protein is CSATVGGSSYEQYF.

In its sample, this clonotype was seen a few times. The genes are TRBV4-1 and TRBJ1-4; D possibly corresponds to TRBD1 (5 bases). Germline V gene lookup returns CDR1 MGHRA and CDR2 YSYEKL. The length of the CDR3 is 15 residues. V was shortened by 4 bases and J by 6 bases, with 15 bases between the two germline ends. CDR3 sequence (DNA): TGCGCCAGCAGCCCCTCTGGGGCCGGGGATGAAAAACTGTTTTTT. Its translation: CASSPSGAGDEKLFF.

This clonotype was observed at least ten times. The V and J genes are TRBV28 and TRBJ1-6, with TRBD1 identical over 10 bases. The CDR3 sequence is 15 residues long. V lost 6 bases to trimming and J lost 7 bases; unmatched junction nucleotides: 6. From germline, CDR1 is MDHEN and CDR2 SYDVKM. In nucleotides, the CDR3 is TGTGCCAGCAGCGAAGCGGGACAGGGGAATTCACCCCTCCACTTT. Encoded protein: CASSEAGQGNSPLHF.

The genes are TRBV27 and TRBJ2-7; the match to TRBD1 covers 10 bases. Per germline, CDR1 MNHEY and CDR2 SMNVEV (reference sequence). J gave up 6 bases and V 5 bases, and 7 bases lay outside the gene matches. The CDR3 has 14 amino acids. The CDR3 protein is CASSLRQGAGEQYF. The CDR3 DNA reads TGTGCCAGCAGTCTCAGACAGGGGGCCGGCGAGCAGTACTTC.

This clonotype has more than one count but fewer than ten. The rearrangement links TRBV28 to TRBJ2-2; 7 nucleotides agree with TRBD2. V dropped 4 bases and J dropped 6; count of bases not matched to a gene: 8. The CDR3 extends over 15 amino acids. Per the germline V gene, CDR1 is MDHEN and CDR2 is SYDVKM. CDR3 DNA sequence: TGTGCCAGCAGTTGGGGCGGGAGTCTTGCCGGGGAGCTGTTTTTT. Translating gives CASSWGGSLAGELFF.

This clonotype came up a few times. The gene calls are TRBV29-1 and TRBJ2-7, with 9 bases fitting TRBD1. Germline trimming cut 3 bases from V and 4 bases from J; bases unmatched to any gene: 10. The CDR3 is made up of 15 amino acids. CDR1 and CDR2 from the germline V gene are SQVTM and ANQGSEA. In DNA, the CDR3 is TGCAGCGTTGATGGGGTAGGGACAGGGATTTACGAGCAGTACTTC. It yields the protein CSVDGVGTGIYEQYF.

The CDR3 sequence: CSARDLRDWGQETQYF. The CDR3 DNA reads TGCAGTGCTAGAGATCTCAGGGATTGGGGCCAAGAGACCCAGTACTTC. The V gene is TRBV20-1, the J gene TRBJ2-5; TRBD1 might be the D (5 bases). V lost 0 bases to trimming and J lost 1 base, with 15 bases between them. The CDR3 has 16 residues. Germline V gene sequence: CDR1 DFQATT, CDR2 SNEGSKA (reference sequence).

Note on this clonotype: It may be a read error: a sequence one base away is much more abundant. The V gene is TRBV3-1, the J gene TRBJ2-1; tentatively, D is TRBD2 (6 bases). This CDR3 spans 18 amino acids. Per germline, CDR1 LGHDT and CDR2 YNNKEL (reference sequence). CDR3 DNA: TGTGCCTGCAGCCTAGAGCCCCGCTCGGCGGGGTGGGTCAATGAGCAGTTCTTC. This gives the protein CACSLEPRSAGWVNEQFF.

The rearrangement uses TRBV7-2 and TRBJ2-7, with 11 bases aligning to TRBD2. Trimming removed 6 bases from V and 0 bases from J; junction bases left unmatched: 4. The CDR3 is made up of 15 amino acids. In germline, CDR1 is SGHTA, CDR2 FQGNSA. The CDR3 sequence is CASRAGLAGSYEQYF. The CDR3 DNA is TGTGCCAGCAGGGCTGGACTAGCGGGCTCCTACGAGCAGTACTTC.